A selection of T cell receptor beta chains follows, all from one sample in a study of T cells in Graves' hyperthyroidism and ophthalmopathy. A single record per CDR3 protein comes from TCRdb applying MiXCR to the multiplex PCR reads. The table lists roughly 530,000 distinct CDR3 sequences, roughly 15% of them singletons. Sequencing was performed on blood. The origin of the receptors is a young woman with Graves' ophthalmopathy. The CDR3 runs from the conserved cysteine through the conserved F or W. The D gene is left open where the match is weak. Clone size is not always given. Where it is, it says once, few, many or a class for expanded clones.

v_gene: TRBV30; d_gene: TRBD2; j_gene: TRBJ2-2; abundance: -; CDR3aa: CAWTSGGPGELFF
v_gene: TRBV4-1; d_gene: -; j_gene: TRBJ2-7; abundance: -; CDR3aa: CASSQNVGQSSYEQYF
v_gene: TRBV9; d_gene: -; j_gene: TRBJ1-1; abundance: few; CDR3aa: CASSVGGGHTEAFF
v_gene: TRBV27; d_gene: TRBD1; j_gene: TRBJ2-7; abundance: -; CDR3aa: CASSFVGGLRRTHEQYF
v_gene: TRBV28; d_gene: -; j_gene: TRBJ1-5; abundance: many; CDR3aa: CASSDVGGQPQHF
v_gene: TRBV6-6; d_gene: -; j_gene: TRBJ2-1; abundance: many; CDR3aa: CASSYRAEQFF
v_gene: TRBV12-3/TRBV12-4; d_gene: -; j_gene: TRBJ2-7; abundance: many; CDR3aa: CASTLRWGDSYEQYF
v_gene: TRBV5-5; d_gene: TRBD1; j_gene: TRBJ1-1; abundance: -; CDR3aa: CASSSLRDSGMNTEAFF
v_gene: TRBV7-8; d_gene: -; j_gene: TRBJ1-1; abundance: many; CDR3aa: CASSTMGLSTEAFF
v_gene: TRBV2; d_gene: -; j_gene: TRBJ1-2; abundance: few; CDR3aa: CASSEGRRQTDYTF
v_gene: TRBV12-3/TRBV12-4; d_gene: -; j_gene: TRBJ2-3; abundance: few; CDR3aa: CASKNSGRGTDTQYF
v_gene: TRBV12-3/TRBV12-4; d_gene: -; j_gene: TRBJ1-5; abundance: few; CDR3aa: CASSFSDQPQHF
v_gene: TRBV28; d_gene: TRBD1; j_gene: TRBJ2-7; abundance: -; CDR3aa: CASSRDRDRGWEQYF
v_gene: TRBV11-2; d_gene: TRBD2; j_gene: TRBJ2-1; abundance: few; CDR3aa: CASSLRTSGTPGPYNEQFF
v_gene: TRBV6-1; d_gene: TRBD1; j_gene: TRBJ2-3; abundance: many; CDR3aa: CASSPGQGLDTQYF
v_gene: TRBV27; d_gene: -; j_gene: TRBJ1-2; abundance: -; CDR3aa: CASSGEGGNVNYGYTF
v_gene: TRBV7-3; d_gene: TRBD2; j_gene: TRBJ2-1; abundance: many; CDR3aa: CASSSSPASGSSYNEQFF
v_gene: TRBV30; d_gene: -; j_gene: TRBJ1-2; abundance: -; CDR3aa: CAWGVAGRIYGYTF
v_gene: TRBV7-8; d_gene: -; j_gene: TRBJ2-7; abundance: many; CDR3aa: CASSSQTGPSYEQYF
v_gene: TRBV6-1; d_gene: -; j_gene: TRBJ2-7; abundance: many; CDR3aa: CATGGDKASPRWEQYF
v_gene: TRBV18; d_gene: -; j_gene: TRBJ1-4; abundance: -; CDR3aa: CASSPRSGGNEKLFF
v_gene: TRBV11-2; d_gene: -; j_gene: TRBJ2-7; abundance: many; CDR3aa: CASSSPDGHYEQYF